This record covers a single T cell receptor beta chain. Produced via immunoSEQ multiplex PCR; TCRdb's table is partial and in-frame only. The sample comprises 2 million to 3 million clones, roughly 93% of which are singletons, and 0.36% rests with the top ten. The sample comes from a study of shared clonotypes between healthy human individuals. Losses at the gene ends were 3 bases for V and 4 bases for J; bases not matched to a gene: 5. The length of the CDR3 is 14 residues. Germline V gene lookup returns CDR1 LNHDA and CDR2 SQIVND (reference sequence). Sample: naive CD4+ T cells from PBMCs. Subset described: CD45RA+ positively selected. The chain is built from TRBV19 and TRBJ2-7, with TRBD1 identical over 8 bases. The sequence came from a man between 18 and 29 years old in good health. Some clones in this sample may be carry-over from other donors' samples. The CDR3 loop is CASSISGGAYEQYF. The CDR3 DNA reads as TGTGCCAGTAGTATCTCAGGGGGCGCGTACGAGCAGTACTTC.